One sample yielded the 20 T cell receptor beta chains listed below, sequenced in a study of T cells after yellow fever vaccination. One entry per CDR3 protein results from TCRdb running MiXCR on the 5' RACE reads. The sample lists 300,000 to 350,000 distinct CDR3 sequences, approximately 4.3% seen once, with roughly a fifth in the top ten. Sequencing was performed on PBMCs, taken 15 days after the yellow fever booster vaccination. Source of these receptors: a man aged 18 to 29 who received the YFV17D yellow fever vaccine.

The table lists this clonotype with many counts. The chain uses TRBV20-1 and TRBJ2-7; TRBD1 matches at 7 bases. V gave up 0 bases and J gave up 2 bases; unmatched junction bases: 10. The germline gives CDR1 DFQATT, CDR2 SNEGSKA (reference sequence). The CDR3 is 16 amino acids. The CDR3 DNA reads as TGCAGTGCTAGAGACGTACAGGGGTATGGGGCCTACGAGCAGTACGTC. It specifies CSARDVQGYGAYEQYV.

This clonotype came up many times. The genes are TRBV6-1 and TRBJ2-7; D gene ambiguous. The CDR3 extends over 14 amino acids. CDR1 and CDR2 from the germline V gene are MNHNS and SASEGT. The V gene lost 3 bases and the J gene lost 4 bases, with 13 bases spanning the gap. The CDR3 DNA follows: TGTGCCAGCAGTGACCTGTCAACCGGATACGAGCAGTACGTC. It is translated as CASSDLSTGYEQYV.

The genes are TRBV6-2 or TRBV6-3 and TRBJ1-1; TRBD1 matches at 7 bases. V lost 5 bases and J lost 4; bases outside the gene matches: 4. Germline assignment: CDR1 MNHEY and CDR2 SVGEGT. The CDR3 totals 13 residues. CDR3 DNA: TGTGCCAGCAGTGACAGGGCTCCCACTGAAGCTTTCTTT. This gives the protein CASSDRAPTEAFF.

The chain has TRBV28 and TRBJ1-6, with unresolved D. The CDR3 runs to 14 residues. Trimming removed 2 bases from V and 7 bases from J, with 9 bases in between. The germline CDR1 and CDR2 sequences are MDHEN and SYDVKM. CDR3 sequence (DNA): TGTGCCAGCAGTTTACCCAGGACCAATTCACCCCTCCACTTT. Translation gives CASSLPRTNSPLHF.

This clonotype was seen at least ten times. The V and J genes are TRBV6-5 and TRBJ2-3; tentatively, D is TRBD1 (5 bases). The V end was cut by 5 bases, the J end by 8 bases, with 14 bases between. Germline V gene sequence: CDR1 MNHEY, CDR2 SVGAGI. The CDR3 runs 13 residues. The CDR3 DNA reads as TGTGCCAGCAGTGGTGGGGCACACCGTACGCAGTATTTT. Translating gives CASSGGAHRTQYF.

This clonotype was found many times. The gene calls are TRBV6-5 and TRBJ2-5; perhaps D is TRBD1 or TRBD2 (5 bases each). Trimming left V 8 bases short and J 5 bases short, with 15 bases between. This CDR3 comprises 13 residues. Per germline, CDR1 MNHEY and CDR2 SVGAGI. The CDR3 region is CASAPRGDETQYF. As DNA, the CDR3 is TGTGCCAGCGCCCCGAGGGGCGATGAGACCCAGTACTTC.

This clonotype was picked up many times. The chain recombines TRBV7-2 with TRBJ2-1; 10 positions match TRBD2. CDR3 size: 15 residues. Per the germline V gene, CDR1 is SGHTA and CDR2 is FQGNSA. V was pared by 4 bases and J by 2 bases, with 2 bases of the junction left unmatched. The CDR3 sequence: CASSYSGGAYNEQFF. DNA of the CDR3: TGTGCCAGCAGCTACAGCGGGGGGGCCTACAATGAGCAGTTCTTC.

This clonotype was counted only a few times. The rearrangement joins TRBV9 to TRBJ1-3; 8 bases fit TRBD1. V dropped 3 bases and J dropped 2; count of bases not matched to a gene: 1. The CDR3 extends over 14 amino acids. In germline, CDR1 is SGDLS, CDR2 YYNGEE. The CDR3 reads CASSAQGAGNTIYF. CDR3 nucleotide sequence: TGTGCCAGCAGCGCACAGGGGGCTGGAAACACCATATATTTT.

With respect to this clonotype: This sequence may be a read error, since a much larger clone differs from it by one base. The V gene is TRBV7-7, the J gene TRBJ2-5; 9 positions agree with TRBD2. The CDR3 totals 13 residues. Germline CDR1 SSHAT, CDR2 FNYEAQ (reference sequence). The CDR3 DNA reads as TGTGCTAGCAGGCTAGCGGGGCAAGAGAACCAGTACTTC. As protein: CASRLAGQENQYF. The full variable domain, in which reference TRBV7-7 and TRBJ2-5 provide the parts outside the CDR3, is GAGVSQSPRYKVTKRGQDVTLRCDPISSHATLYWYQQALGQGPEFLTYFNYEAQPDKSGLPSDRFSAERPEGSISTLTIQRTEQRDSAMYRCASRLAGQENQYFGPGTRLLVL.

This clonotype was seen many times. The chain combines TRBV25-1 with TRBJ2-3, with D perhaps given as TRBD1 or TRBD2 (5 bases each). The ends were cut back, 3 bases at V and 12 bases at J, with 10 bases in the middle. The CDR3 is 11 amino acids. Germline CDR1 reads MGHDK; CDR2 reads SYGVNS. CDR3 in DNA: TGTGCCAGCAGTGACGGGACGCGACAGTATTTT. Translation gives CASSDGTRQYF.

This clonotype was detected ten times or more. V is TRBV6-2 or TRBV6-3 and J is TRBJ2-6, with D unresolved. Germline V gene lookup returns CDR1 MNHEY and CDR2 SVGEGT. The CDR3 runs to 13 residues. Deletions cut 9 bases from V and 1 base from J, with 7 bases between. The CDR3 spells CASRVSGANVLTF. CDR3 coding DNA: TGTGCCAGTAGGGTTTCTGGGGCCAACGTCCTGACTTTC.

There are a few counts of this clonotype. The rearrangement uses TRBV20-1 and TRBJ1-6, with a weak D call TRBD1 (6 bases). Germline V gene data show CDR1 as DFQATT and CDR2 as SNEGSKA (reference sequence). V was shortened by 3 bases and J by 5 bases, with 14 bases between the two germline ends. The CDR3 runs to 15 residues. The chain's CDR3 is CSASAGALDNSPLHF. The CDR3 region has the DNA TGCAGTGCTAGTGCAGGGGCTCTTGATAATTCACCCCTCCACTTT.

CDR3 nucleotides: TGCGCCAGCAGCCAAGTCCCAGGGGATCTCTACAATGAGCAGTTCTTC. It translates to CASSQVPGDLYNEQFF. The J gene is TRBJ2-1, the V gene TRBV4-3, with a possible D match to TRBD1 (6 bases). V was trimmed by 1 base and J by 3 bases, leaving 13 bases between them. The germline V gene has CDR1 LGHNA and CDR2 YSLEER. The CDR3 is 16 amino acids.

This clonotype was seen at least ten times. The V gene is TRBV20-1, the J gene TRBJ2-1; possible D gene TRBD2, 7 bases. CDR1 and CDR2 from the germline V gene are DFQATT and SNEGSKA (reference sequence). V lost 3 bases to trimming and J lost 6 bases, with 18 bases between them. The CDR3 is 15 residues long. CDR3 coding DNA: TGCAGTGCTAGGAAAACGGGGGGCCTCATCAATGAGCAGTTCTTC. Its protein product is CSARKTGGLINEQFF.

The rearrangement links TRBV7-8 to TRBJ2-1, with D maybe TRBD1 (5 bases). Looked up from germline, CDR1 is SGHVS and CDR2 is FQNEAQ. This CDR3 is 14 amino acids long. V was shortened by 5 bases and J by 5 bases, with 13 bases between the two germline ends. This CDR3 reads CASSPRVRHNEQFF. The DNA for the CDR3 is TGTGCCAGCAGCCCCAGGGTCCGACACAATGAGCAGTTCTTC.

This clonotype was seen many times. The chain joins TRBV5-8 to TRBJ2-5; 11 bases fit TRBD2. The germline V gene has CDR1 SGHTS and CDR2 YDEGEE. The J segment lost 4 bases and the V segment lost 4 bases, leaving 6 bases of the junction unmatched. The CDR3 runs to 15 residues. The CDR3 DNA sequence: TGTGCCAGCAGCGATAGCGGGGGGGCCGGAGAGACCCAGTACTTC. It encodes CASSDSGGAGETQYF. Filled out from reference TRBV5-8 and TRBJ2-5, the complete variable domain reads EAGVTQSPTHLIKTRGQQATLRCSPISGHTSVYWYQQALGLGLQFLLWYDEGEERNRGNFPPRFSGRQFPNYSSELNVNALELEDSALYLCASSDSGGAGETQYFGPGTRLLVL.

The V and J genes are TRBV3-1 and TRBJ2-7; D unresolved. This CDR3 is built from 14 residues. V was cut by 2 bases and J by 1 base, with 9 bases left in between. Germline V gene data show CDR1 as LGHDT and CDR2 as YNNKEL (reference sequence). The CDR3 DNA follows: TGTGCCAGCAGCCAAACATCATTGTCCTACGAGCAGTACTTC. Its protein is CASSQTSLSYEQYF.

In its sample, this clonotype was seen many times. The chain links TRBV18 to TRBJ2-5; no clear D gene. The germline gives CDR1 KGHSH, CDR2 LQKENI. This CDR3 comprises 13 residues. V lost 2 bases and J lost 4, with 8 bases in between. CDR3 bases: TGTGCCAGCTCACCAGTGGGCAGAGAGACCCAGTACTTC. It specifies CASSPVGRETQYF.

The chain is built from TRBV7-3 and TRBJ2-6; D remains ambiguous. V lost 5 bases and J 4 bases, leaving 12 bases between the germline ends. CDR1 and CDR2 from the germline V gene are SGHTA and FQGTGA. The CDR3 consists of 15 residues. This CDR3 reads CASSPGRAGANVLTF. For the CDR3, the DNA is TGTGCCAGCAGCCCCGGCCGGGCCGGGGCCAACGTCCTGACTTTC.

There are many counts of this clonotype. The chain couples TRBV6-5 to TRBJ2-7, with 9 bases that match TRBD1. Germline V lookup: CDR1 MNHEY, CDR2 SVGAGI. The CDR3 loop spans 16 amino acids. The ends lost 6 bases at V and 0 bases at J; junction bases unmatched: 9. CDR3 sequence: CASRAWTGDSSYEQYV. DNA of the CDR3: TGTGCCAGCAGAGCATGGACAGGGGATAGCTCCTACGAGCAGTACGTC.